A single sample gave rise to the 19 T cell receptor beta chains below, sequenced in a study of CD8 T cells in Susac syndrome. With random hexamers, 0.5 to 1 ug RNA was reverse transcribed. TCRdb used MiXCR to reprocess the immunoSEQ multiplex PCR reads, holding one entry per CDR3 protein. The repertoire has some 150,000 distinct CDR3 sequences, nearly 97% of them found once; the top ten carry 0.15%. The sample comprised CD8+ T cells from PBMCs. The receptors were sampled from a human donor with multiple sclerosis.

The chain links TRBV25-1 to TRBJ1-1, with D perhaps matching TRBD1 (6 bases). This CDR3 has 14 residues. Germline CDR1 is MGHDK and CDR2 is SYGVNS. Trimming cost V 6 bases and J 1 base, with 12 bases left between them. The CDR3 loop reads CASRPTGRNTEAFF. CDR3 in DNA: TGTGCCAGCAGACCTACAGGGCGGAACACTGAAGCTTTCTTT.

The chain has TRBV2 and TRBJ2-3; D might be TRBD1 (6 bases). Germline V lookup: CDR1 SNHLY, CDR2 FYNNEI. V shed 9 bases and J shed 2 bases, with 18 bases lying between them. This CDR3 has 15 residues. The DNA of the CDR3 is TGTGCCAGTGATGATTCGGGACAATCCACAGATACGCAGTATTTT. Translating gives CASDDSGQSTDTQYF.

V gene TRBV29-1 combines with J gene TRBJ2-3, with TRBD1 matching 7 bases. V shed 4 bases, J shed 2 bases, and the junction held 15 bases outside the gene matches. Germline-derived CDR1 and CDR2 are SQVTM and ANQGSEA. The CDR3 contains 17 residues. Here the CDR3 reads CSVVYAGTEGLTDTQYF. DNA of the CDR3: TGCAGCGTTGTTTATGCCGGGACAGAAGGACTCACAGATACGCAGTATTTT.

This clonotype was seen once. This chain links TRBV27 with TRBJ1-5, with D tentatively TRBD1 (5 bases). V was trimmed by 5 bases and J by 3 bases, leaving 14 bases between them. The V gene's germline CDR1 is MNHEY and CDR2 SMNVEV (reference sequence). The CDR3 consists of 15 residues. CDR3 region: CASSPLGGDNQPQHF. CDR3 bases: TGTGCCAGCAGTCCCCTCGGGGGGGACAATCAGCCCCAGCATTTT.

The chain employs TRBV29-1 and TRBJ1-4; perhaps TRBD1 as D (6 bases). CDR1 SQVTM and CDR2 ANQGSEA come from the germline V gene. V shed 2 bases and J shed 6 bases, with 13 bases lying between them. The CDR3 totals 14 residues. The CDR3 reads CSVEIRGRDEKLFF. In DNA, the CDR3 is TGCAGCGTTGAAATCAGGGGACGAGATGAAAAACTGTTTTTT.

This chain joins TRBV29-1 and TRBJ1-2; the match to TRBD1 covers 11 bases. CDR3 length: 15 residues. CDR1 and CDR2 from the germline V gene are SQVTM and ANQGSEA. The junction had 9 bases not matched to a gene; V was cut back by 2 bases and J by 7 bases. CDR3 bases: TGCAGCGTTGAAAGTTCGGACAGGGGGCCCGGTGGCTACACCTTC. Residues: CSVESSDRGPGGYTF.

This rearrangement joins TRBV13 to TRBJ1-2; D gene ambiguous. Germline CDR1 is PRHDT and CDR2 is FYEKMQ (reference sequence). The CDR3 is 15 residues long. V lost 5 bases to trimming and J lost 0 bases, with 13 bases between them. The DNA for the CDR3 is TGTGCCAGCAGCCTGGGTGGTCGAGCTAACTATGGCTACACCTTC. Protein: CASSLGGRANYGYTF.

The rearrangement joins TRBV5-4 to TRBJ2-1, with 7 bases lining up with TRBD2. There are 16 residues in the CDR3. CDR1 SGHNT and CDR2 YYREEE come from the germline V gene (reference sequence). The V and J ends lost 0 bases and 5 bases, in that order; junction bases with no gene match: 8. CDR3 sequence reads: CASSLGRSGINNEQFF. In DNA form, the CDR3 reads TGTGCCAGCAGCTTGGGTCGAAGCGGGATAAACAATGAGCAGTTCTTC.

The chain joins TRBV9 to TRBJ2-1; the match to TRBD1 covers 7 bases. The CDR3 loop spans 14 amino acids. The germline V gene encodes CDR1 SGDLS and CDR2 YYNGEE. J was trimmed by 3 bases and V by 3 bases; bases with no gene match: 3. CDR3 nucleotide sequence: TGTGCCAGCAGCGCCGGGACAGACTACAATGAGCAGTTCTTC. Encoded protein: CASSAGTDYNEQFF.

The V call is TRBV20-1, the J call TRBJ2-1; TRBD2 matches 10 bases. V lost 5 bases and J lost 0; bases outside the gene matches: 10. Germline V gene lookup returns CDR1 DFQATT and CDR2 SNEGSKA (reference sequence). The CDR3 is 17 amino acids. The CDR3 region has the DNA TGCAGTGCTCCTAAACGTCTAGCGGGGGTCTCCTACAATGAGCAGTTCTTC. This sequence encodes CSAPKRLAGVSYNEQFF.

The J gene is TRBJ2-7, the V gene TRBV5-1; D ambiguous. The CDR3 runs 15 residues. V was clipped by 0 bases and J by 0 bases, with 10 bases between them. CDR1 is SGHRS and CDR2 is YFSETQ in the germline V gene. CDR3 coding DNA: TGCGCCAGCAGCTTGGCCAGAACCCCCTCCTACGAGCAGTACTTC. Translated: CASSLARTPSYEQYF.

The chain uses TRBV20-1 and TRBJ2-3, with D uncertain. Per the germline V gene, CDR1 is DFQATT and CDR2 is SNEGSKA (reference sequence). Trimming shortened V by 6 bases and J by 0 bases, and 10 bases separated the two germline ends. The CDR3 has 13 residues. DNA of the CDR3: TGCAGTGCGGCCCTGGATAGCACAGATACGCAGTATTTT. This encodes CSAALDSTDTQYF.

This chain's CDR3 is CAWSVLASGGASSYEQYF. In DNA, the CDR3 is TGTGCCTGGAGTGTACTGGCTAGCGGGGGAGCTAGCTCCTACGAGCAGTACTTC. The chain recombines TRBV30 with TRBJ2-7; TRBD2 aligns across 10 bases. The germline CDR1 and CDR2 sequences are GTSNPN and SVGIG (reference sequence). The CDR3 has 18 amino acids. V lost 0 bases and J lost 0; bases outside the gene matches: 11.

J is TRBJ1-1 and V is TRBV19; no definite D call. The CDR3 runs to 12 residues. V was shortened by 5 bases and J by 1 base, with 5 bases between the two germline ends. Germline CDR1 reads LNHDA; CDR2 reads SQIVND (reference sequence). CDR3 region: CASSYPNTEAFF. The CDR3 bases are TGTGCCAGTAGTTACCCGAACACTGAAGCTTTCTTT.

The J gene is TRBJ2-3, the V gene TRBV4-1; TRBD2 matches at 8 bases. The CDR3 runs 15 residues. Germline CDR1 reads MGHRA; CDR2 reads YSYEKL. Trimming took 5 bases from V and 2 from J; bases not matched to a gene: 6. In nucleotides, the CDR3 is TGCGCCAGCAGCTTCAGCGGGGGCTACACAGATACGCAGTATTTT. Its translation is CASSFSGGYTDTQYF.

This sequence joins TRBV6-5 and TRBJ2-1; 10 bases agree with TRBD2. This CDR3 is built from 15 residues. V was clipped by 7 bases and J by 6 bases; unmatched bases: 9. From germline, CDR1 is MNHEY and CDR2 SVGAGI. The CDR3 sequence is CASIPAGGPGNEQFF. In DNA, the CDR3 is TGTGCCAGCATCCCAGCGGGGGGGCCTGGCAATGAGCAGTTCTTC.

The V gene is TRBV3-1, the J gene TRBJ2-7; TRBD1 agrees at 8 bases. V was clipped by 4 bases and J by 5 bases; unmatched bases: 10. Germline V lookup: CDR1 LGHDT, CDR2 YNNKEL (reference sequence). The CDR3 is 15 amino acids. The DNA of the CDR3 is TGTGCCAGCAGCCTAGAGACAGGGGAATTCGACGAGCAGTACTTC. Translation: CASSLETGEFDEQYF.

The V gene is TRBV9, the J gene TRBJ2-3; 7 nucleotides agree with TRBD2. CDR1 is SGDLS and CDR2 is YYNGEE in the germline V gene. V was clipped by 0 bases and J by 0 bases; unmatched bases: 4. This CDR3 is built from 16 residues. CDR3 amino acids: CASSVEGSGSTDTQYF. CDR3 bases: TGTGCCAGCAGCGTAGAAGGTAGCGGGAGCACAGATACGCAGTATTTT.

DNA of the CDR3: TGCAGCGTTGGTGACGGGAACACCGGGGAGCTGTTTTTT. Its translation is CSVGDGNTGELFF. The chain has TRBV29-1 and TRBJ2-2, with unresolved D. Between the trimmed V and J ends, which lost 4 bases and 1 base, there was a span of 7 bases. Germline values: CDR1 SQVTM, CDR2 ANQGSEA. This CDR3 has 13 residues.